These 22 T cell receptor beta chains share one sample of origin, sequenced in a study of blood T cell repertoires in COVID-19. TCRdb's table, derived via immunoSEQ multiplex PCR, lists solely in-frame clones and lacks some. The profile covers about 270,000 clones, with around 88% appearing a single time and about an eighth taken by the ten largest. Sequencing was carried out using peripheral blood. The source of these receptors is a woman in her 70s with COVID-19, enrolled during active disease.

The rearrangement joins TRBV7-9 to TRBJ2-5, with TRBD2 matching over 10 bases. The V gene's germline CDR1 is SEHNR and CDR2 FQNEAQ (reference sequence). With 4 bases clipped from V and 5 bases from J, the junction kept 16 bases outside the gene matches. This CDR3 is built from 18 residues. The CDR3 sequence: CASSSGTSDPYMMETQYF. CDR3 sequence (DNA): TGTGCCAGCAGCTCCGGGACTAGCGACCCCTATATGATGGAGACCCAGTACTTC. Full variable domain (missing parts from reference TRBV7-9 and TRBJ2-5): DTGVSQNPRHKITKRGQNVTFRCDPISEHNRLYWYRQTLGQGPEFLTYFQNEAQLEKSRLLSDRFSAERPKGSFSTLEIQRTEQGDSAMYLCASSSGTSDPYMMETQYFGPGTRLLVL.

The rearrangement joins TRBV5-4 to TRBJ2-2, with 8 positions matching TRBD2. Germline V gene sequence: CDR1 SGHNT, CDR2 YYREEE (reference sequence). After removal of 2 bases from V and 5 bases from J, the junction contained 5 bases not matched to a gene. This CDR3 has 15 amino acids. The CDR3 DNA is TGTGCCAGCAGCTTTTCAGCGGGGGAAACCGGGGAGCTGTTTTTT. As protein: CASSFSAGETGELFF.

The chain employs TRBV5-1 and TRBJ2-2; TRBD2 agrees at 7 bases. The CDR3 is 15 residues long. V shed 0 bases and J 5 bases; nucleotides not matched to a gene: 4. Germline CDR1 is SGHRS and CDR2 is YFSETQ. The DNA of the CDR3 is TGCGCCAGCAGCTTGGCCAGGGAGGGGACCGGGGAGCTGTTTTTT. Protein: CASSLAREGTGELFF.

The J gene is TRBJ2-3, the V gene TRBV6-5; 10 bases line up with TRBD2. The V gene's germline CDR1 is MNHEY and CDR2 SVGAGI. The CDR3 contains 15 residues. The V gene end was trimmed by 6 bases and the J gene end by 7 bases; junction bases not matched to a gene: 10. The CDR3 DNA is TGTGCCAGCAGCCTCACTAGCGGGGCTTTACATACGCAGTATTTT. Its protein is CASSLTSGALHTQYF.

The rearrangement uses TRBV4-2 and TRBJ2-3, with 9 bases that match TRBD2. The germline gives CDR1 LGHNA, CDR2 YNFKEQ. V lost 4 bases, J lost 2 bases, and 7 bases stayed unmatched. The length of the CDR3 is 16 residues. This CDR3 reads CASSPQGTSYTDTQYF. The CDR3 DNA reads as TGTGCCAGCAGCCCGCAAGGGACTAGCTACACAGATACGCAGTATTTT.

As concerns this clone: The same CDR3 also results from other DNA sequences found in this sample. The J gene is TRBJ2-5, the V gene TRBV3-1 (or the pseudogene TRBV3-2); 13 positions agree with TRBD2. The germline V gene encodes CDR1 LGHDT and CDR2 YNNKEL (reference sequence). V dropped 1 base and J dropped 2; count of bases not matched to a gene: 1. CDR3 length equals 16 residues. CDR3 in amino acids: CASSQGLAGGQETQYF. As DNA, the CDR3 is TGTGCCAGCAGCCAAGGACTAGCGGGGGGACAAGAGACCCAGTACTTC.

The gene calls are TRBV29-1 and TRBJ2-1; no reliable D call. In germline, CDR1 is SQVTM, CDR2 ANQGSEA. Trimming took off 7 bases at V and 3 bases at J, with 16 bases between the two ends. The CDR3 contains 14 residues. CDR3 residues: CSADTASDYNEQFF. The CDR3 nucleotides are TGCAGCGCCGATACAGCATCGGACTACAATGAGCAGTTCTTC.

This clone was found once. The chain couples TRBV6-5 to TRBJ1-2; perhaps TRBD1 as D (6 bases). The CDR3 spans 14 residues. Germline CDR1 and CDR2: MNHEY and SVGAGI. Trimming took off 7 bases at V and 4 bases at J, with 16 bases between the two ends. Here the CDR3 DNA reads TGTGCCAGCACCCGAGGGGGGGGAACCTATGGCTACACCTTC. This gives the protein CASTRGGGTYGYTF.

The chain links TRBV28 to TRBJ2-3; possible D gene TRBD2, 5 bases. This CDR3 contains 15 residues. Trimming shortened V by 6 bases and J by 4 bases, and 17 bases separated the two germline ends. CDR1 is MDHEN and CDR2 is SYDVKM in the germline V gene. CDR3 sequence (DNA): TGTGCCAGCAGAAACCTGCTTGAGGGCGCAGATACGCAGTATTTT. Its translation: CASRNLLEGADTQYF.

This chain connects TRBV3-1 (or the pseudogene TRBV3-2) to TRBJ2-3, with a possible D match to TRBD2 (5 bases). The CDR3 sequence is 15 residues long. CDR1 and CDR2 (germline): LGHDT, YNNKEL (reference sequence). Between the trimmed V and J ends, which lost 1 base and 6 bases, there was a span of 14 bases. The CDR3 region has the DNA TGTGCCAGCAGCCAAGCCTACGTCTGGGAGGATACGCAGTATTTT. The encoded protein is CASSQAYVWEDTQYF.

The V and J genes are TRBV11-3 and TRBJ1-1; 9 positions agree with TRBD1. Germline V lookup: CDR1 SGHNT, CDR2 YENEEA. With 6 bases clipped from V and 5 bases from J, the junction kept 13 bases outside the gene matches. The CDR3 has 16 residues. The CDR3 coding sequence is TGTGCCAGCAGTCCCGGGGCGGGACAGGGCGGGACTGAAGCTTTCTTT. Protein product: CASSPGAGQGGTEAFF. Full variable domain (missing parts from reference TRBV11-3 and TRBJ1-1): EAGVVQSPRYKIIEKKQPVAFWCNPISGHNTLYWYLQNLGQGPELLIRYENEEAVDDSQLPKDRFSAERLKGVDSTLKIQPAELGDSAVYLCASSPGAGQGGTEAFFGQGTRLTVV.

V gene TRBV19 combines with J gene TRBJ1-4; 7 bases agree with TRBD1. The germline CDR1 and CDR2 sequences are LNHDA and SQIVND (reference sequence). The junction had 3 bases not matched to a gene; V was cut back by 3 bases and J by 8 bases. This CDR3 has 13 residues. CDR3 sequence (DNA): TGTGCCAGTAGTATTACAGGGGCCGAAAAACTGTTTTTT. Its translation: CASSITGAEKLFF.

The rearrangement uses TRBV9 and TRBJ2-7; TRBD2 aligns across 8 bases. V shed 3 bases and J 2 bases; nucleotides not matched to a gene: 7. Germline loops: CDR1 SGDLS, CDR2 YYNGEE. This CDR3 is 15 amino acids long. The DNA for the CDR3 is TGTGCCAGCAGCGCACATCCGGGACTAGCCTACGAGCAGTACTTC. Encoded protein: CASSAHPGLAYEQYF.

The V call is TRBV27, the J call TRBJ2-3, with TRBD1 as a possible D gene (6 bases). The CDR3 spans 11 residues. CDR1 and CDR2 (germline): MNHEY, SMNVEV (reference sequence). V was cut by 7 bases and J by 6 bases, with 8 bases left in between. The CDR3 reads CASTQGDTQYF. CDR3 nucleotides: TGTGCCAGCACCCAGGGGGATACGCAGTATTTT.

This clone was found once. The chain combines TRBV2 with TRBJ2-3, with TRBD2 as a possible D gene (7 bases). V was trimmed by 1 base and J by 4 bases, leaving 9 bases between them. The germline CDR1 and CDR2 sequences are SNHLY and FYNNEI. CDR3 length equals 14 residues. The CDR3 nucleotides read TGTGCCAGCAGTGAAGTCGGGGGGCCAGATACGCAGTATTTT. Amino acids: CASSEVGGPDTQYF.

The CDR3 sequence is CASSESGGYSNQPQHF. DNA of the CDR3: TGCGCCAGCAGTGAGTCGGGGGGATATAGCAATCAGCCCCAGCATTTT. V usage is TRBV10-2 and J usage is TRBJ1-5, with D possibly TRBD1 on 5 matching bases. The V end lost 0 bases, the J end lost 0 bases, and 9 bases lay between the germline ends. Germline V CDR1 and CDR2: WSHSY, SAAADI. The CDR3 sequence is 16 residues long.

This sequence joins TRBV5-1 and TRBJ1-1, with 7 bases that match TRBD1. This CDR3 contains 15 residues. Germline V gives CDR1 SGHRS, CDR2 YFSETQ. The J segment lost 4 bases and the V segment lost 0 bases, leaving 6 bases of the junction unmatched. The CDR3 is CASSLEGRGSTEAFF. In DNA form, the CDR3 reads TGCGCCAGCAGCTTGGAGGGCAGGGGGTCCACTGAAGCTTTCTTT. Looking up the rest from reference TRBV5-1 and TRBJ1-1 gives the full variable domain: KAGVTQTPRYLIKTRGQQVTLSCSPISGHRSVSWYQQTPGQGLQFLFEYFSETQRNKGNFPGRFSGRQFSNSRSEMNVSTLELGDSALYLCASSLEGRGSTEAFFGQGTRLTVV.

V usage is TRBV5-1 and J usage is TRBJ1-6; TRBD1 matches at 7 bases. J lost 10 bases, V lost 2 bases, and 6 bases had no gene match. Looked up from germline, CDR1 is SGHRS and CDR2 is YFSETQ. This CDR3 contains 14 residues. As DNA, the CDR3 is TGCGCCAGCAGCTTTGACAGGGACCAGTCACCCCTCCACTTT. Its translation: CASSFDRDQSPLHF.

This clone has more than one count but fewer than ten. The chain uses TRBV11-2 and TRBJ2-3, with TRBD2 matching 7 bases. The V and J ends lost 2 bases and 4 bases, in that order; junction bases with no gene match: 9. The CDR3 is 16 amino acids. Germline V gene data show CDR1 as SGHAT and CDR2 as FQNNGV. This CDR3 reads CASSLLVGGKSDTQYF. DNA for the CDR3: TGTGCCAGCAGCTTACTAGTGGGAGGGAAGTCAGATACGCAGTATTTT. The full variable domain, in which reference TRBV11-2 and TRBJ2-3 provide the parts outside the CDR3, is EAGVAQSPRYKIIEKRQSVAFWCNPISGHATLYWYQQILGQGPKLLIQFQNNGVVDDSQLPKDRFSAERLKGVDSTLKIQPAKLEDSAVYLCASSLLVGGKSDTQYFGPGTRLTVL.

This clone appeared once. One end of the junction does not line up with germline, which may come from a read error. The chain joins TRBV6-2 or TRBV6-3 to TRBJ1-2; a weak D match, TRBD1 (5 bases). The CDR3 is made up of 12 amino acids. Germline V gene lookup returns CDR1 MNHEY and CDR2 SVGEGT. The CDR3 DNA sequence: TGTGCCAGCAGTTACTCGAGAGCGACAGCCCTCTTC. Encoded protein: CASSYSRATALF.

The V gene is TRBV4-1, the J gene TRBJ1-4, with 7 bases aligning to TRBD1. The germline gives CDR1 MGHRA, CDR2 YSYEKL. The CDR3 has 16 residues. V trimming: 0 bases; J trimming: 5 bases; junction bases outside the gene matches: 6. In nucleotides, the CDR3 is TGCGCCAGCAGCCAAGATGGAAGGGGGCGAAATGAAAAACTGTTTTTT. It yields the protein CASSQDGRGRNEKLFF.

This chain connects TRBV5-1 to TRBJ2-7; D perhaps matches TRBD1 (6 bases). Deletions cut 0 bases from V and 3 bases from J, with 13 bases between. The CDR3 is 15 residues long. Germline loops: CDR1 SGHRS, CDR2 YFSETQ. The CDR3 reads CASSLDPGEYYEQYF. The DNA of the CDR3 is TGCGCCAGCAGCTTGGACCCAGGGGAGTACTACGAGCAGTACTTC.